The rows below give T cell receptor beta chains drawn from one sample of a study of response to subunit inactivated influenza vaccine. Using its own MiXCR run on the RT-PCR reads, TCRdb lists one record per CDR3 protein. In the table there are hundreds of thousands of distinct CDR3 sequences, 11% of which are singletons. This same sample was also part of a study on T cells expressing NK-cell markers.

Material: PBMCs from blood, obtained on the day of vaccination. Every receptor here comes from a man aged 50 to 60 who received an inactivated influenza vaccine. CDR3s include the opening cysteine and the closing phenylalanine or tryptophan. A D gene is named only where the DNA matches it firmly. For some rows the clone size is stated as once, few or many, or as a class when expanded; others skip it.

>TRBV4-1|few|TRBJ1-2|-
CASSQDSKPPGTF
TGCGCCAGCAGCCAAGATTCGAAACCCCCCGGGACCTTC
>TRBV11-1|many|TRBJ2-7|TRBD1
CASSSPLPAGTGVTYEQYF
TGTGCCAGCAGCTCGCCCCTTCCGGCCGGGACAGGGGTCACCTACGAGCAGTACTTC
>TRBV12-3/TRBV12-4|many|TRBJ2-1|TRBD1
CASAFRGNEQFF
TGTGCCAGCGCTTTCAGGGGGAATGAGCAGTTCTTC
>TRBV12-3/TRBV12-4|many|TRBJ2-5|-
CASSPSVGSQETQYF
TGTGCCAGCAGTCCCTCAGTGGGGAGCCAAGAGACCCAGTACTTC
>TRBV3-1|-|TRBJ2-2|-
CASSQDGTFIPGELFF
TGTGCCAGCAGCCAAGACGGGACGTTCATCCCCGGGGAGCTGTTTTTT
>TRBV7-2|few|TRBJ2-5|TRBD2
CASSSTVTSDQYF
TGTGCCAGCAGCTCTACAGTGACTAGCGACCAGTACTTC
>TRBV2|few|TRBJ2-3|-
CASSPRPFTDTQYF
TGTGCCAGCAGTCCTAGACCATTCACAGATACGCAGTATTTT
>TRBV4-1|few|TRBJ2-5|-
CASSQDRERRVQETQYF
TGCGCCAGCAGCCAAGATCGGGAAAGAAGAGTTCAAGAGACCCAGTACTTC
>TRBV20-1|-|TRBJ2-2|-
CSASTRSGAGELFF
TGCAGTGCTTCTACCCGGTCGGGGGCCGGGGAGCTGTTTTTT
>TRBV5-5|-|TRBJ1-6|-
CASSLEGQNSPLHF
TGTGCCAGCAGCTTGGAGGGACAAAATTCACCCCTCCACTTT
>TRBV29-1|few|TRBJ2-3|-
CSVVWVTDTQYF
TGCAGCGTTGTGTGGGTCACAGATACGCAGTATTTT
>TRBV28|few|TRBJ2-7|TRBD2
CASSTYPRGGQYF
TGTGCCAGCAGTACCTACCCACGCGGGGGGCAGTACTTC
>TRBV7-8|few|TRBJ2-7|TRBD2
CASSTGTSGGTHEQYF
TGTGCCAGCAGCACCGGGACTAGCGGGGGGACCCACGAGCAGTACTTC
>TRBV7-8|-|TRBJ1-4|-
CASSGPFGAHTNEKLFF
TGTGCCAGCAGCGGACCGTTTGGGGCACACACTAATGAAAAACTGTTTTTT
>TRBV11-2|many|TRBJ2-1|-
CASIPGTGSYNEQFF
TGTGCCAGCATTCCGGGAACAGGGTCCTACAATGAGCAGTTCTTC
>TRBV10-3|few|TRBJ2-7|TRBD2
CAISPGLAGSYEQYF
TGTGCCATCAGTCCGGGGCTAGCGGGGTCTTACGAGCAGTACTTC
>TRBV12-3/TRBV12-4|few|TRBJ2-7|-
CASSGSLYEQYF
TGTGCCAGCAGTGGATCCCTCTACGAGCAGTACTTC
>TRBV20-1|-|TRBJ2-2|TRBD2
CSARDPRGGGNTGELFF
TGCAGTGCTAGAGATCCTCGCGGGGGGGGGAACACCGGGGAGCTGTTTTTT
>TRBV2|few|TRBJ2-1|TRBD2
CASRRESLNEQFF
TGTGCCAGCAGGCGGGAGAGTTTGAATGAGCAGTTCTTC
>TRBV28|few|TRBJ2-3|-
CASSWGETTFSDTQYF
TGTGCCAGCAGTTGGGGGGAGACTACTTTCTCGGATACGCAGTATTTT
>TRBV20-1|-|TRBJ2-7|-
CSAREGPLREQYF
TGCAGTGCTAGGGAAGGGCCCCTTAGGGAGCAGTACTTC
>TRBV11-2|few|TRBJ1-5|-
CASSLDGHQPQHF
TGTGCCAGCAGCTTAGATGGACATCAGCCCCAGCATTTT
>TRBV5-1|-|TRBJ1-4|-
CASSLAGEENEKLFF
TGCGCCAGCAGCTTGGCCGGTGAGGAAAATGAAAAACTGTTTTTT
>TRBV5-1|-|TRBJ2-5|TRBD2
CASSSEAGGTETQYF
TGCGCCAGCAGCTCAGAAGCGGGAGGAACAGAGACCCAGTACTTC